Included here is one T cell receptor beta chain sequence, with context. The antigen remains unidentified. The data were obtained in a study of shared clonotypes between healthy human individuals. Clones were sequenced by immunoSEQ multiplex PCR, and TCRdb holds only the in-frame ones, with some missing. The sample has 300,000 to 350,000 clones; 70% to 75% are singletons. Study-wide results and limits: Clonotypes shared by all four sorted-subset donors had higher generation probabilities than non-shared clonotypes. For sorted subsets, rarefaction showed incomplete sequencing despite large depth. The study sampled only blood, and tissue repertoires likely differ. Several donors shared roughly 5% of their naive CD4 clonotypes.

V was shortened by 5 bases and J by 5 bases, with 20 bases between the two germline ends. The CDR3 contains 15 residues. Germline V gene lookup returns CDR1 SGHKS and CDR2 YYEKEE (reference sequence). The sequenced sample consisted of memory CD4+ T cells sorted from blood. Subset defined: CD45RA-negative fraction. This rearrangement joins TRBV5-5 to TRBJ2-7; the D call may be TRBD1 or TRBD2 (6 bases each). The receptor's source is a man aged 25-45 years in good health. CDR3 sequence: CASSRPGGKDHEQYF. The CDR3 DNA reads TGTGCCAGCAGTCGGCCCGGGGGCAAGGACCACGAGCAGTACTTC.